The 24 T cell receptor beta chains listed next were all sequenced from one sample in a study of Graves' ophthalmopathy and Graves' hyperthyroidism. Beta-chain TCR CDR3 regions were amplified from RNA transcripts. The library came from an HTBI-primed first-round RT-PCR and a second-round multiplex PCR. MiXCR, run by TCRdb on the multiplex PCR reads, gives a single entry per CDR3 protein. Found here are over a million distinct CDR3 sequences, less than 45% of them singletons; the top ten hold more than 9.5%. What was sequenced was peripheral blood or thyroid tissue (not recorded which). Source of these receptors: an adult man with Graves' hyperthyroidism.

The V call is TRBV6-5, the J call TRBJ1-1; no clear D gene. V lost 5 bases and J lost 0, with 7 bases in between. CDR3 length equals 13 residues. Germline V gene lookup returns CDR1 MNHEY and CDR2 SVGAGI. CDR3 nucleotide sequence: TGTGCCAGCAGTATGAAAATGAACACTGAAGCTTTCTTT. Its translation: CASSMKMNTEAFF.

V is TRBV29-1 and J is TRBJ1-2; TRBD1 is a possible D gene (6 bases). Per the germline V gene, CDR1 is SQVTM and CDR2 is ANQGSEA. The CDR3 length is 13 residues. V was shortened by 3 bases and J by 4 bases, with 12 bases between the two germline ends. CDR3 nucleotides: TGCAGCGTTGATCAGGGGAAACTCTATGGCTACACCTTC. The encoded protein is CSVDQGKLYGYTF.

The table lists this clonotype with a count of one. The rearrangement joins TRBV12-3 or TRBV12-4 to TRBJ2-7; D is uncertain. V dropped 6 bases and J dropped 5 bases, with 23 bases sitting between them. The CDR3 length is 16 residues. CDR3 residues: CASRLSSLSRPNEQYF. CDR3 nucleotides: TGTGCCAGCAGGTTAAGTAGCTTGTCTCGACCCAACGAGCAGTACTTC.

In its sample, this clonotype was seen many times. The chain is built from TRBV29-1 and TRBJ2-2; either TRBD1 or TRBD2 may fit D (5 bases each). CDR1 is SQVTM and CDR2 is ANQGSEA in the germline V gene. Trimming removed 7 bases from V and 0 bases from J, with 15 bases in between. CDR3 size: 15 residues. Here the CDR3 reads CSAEQEETNTGELFF. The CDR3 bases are TGCAGCGCGGAACAGGAGGAGACGAACACCGGGGAGCTGTTTTTT.

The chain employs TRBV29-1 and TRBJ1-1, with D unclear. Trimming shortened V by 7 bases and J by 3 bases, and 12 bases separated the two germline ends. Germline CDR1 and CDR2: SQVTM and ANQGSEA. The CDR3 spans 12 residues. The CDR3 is CSGMGWDTEAFF. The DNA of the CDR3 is TGCAGCGGAATGGGATGGGACACTGAAGCTTTCTTT.

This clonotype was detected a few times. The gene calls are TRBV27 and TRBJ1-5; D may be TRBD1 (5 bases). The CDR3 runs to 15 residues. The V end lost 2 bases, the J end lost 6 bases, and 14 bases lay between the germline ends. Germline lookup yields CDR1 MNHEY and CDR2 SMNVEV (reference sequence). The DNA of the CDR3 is TGTGCCAGCAGTTTAGTCGGGGGGGTTCGTCAGCCCCAGCATTTT. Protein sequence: CASSLVGGVRQPQHF.

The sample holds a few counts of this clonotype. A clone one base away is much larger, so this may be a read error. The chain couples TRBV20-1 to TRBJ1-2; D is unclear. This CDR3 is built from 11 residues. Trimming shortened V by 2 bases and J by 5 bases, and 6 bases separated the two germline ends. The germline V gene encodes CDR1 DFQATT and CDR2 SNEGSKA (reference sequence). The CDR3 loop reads CSARRPYGYTF. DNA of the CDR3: TGCAGTGCTAGAAGACCGTATGGCTACACCTTC.

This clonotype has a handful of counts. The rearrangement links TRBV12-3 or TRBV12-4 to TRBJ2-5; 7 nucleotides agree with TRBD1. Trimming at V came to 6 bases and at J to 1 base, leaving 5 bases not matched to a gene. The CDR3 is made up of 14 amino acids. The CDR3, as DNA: TGTGCCAGCAGGCAACAGGGGAGCCAAGAGACCCAGTACTTC. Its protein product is CASRQQGSQETQYF.

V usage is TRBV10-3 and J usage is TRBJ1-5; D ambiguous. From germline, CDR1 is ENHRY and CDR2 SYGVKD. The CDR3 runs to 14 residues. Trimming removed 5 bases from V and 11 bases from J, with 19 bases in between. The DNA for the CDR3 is TGTGCCATCAGTCCCGTGAGCGACCAAGAGACCCAGCATTTT. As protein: CAISPVSDQETQHF.

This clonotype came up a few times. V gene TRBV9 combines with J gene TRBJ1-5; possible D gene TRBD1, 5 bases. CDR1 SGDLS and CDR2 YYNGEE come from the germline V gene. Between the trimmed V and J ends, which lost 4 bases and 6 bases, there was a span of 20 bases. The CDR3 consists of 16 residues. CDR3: CASSPMFRGRSQPQHF. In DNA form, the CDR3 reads TGTGCCAGCAGCCCTATGTTCCGGGGACGGAGTCAGCCCCAGCATTTT.

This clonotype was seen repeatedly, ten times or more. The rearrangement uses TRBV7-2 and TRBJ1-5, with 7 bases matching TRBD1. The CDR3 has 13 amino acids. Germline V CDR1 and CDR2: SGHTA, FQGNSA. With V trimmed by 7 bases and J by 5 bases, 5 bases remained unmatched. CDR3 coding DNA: TGTGCCAGCACGCTTACAGGGGATCAGCCCCAGCATTTT. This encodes CASTLTGDQPQHF. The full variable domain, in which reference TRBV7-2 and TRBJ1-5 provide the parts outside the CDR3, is GAGVSQSPSNKVTEKGKDVELRCDPISGHTALYWYRQSLGQGLEFLIYFQGNSAPDKSGLPSDRFSAERTGGSVSTLTIQRTQQEDSAVYLCASTLTGDQPQHFGDGTRLSIL.

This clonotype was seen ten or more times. This CDR3 is CSPRQGLNTEAFF. Here the CDR3 DNA reads TGCAGCCCCCGACAAGGGCTGAACACTGAAGCTTTCTTT. The rearrangement joins TRBV29-1 to TRBJ1-1, with D hard to call. This CDR3 is 13 amino acids long. Germline V gene data show CDR1 as SQVTM and CDR2 as ANQGSEA. Trimming cost V 8 bases and J 0 bases, with 13 bases left between them.

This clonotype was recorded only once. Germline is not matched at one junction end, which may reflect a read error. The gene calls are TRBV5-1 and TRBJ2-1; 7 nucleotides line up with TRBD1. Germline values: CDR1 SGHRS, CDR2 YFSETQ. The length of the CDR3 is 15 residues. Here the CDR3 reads CASSLAGGLFNEQSF. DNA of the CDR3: TGCGCCAGCAGCTTGGCAGGGGGTCTGTTCAATGAGCAGTCCTTC.

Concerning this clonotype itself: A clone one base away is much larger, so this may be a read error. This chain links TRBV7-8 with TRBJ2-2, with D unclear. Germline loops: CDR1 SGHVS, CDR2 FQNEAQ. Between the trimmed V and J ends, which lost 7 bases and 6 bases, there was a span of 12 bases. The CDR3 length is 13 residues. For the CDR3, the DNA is TGTGCCAGCATCACGTTACAGTCCGGGGAGCTGTTTTTT. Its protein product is CASITLQSGELFF.

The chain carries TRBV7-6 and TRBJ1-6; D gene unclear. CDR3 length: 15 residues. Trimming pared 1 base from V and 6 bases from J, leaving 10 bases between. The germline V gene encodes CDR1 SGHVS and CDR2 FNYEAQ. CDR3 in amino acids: CASSLVGRGNSPLHF. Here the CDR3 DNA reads TGTGCCAGCAGCTTAGTGGGCCGGGGTAATTCACCCCTCCACTTT.

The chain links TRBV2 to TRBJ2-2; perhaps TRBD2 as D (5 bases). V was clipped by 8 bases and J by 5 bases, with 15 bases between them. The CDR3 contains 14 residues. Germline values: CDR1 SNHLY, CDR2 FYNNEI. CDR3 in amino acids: CASGSRLGTGELFF. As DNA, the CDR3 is TGTGCCAGCGGGAGTCGTTTAGGGACCGGGGAGCTGTTTTTT. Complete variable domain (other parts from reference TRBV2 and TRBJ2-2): EPEVTQTPSHQVTQMGQEVILRCVPISNHLYFYWYRQILGQKVEFLVSFYNNEISEKSEIFDDQFSVERPDGSNFTLKIRSTKLEDSAMYFCASGSRLGTGELFFGEGSRLTVL.

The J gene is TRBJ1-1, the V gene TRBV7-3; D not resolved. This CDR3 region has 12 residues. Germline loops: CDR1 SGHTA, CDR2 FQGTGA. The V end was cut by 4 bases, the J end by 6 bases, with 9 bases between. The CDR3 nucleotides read TGTGCCAGCAGCTCCGACGGGTCTGAAGCTTTCTTT. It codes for CASSSDGSEAFF.

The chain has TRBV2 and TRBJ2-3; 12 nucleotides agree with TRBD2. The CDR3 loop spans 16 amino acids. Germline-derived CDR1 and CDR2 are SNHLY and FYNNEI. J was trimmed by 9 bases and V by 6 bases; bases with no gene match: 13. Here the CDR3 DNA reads TGTGCCAGCAGCCCCCGGGCTAGCGGGAGGGTGAGGACGCAGTATTTT. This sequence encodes CASSPRASGRVRTQYF.

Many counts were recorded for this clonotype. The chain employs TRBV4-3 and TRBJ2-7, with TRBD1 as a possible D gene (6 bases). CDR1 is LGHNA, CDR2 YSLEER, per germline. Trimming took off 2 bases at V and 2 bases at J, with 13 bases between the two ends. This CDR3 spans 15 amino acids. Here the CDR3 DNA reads TGCGCCAGCAGCCAATCCGGGGACACCGCCTACGAGCAGTACTTC. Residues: CASSQSGDTAYEQYF.

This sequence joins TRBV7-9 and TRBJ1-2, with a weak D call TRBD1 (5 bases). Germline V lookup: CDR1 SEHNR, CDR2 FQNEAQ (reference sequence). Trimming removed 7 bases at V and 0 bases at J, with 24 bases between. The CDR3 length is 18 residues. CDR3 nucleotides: TGTGCCAGCACCCTTGGGGGGATGGGGATTAGGACTAACTATGGCTACACCTTC. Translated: CASTLGGMGIRTNYGYTF.

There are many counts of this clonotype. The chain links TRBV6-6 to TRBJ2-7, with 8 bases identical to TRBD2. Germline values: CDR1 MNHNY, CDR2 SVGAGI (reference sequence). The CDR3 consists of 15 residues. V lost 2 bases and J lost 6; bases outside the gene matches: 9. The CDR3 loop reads CASSYDRAGVGEQYF. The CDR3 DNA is TGTGCCAGCAGTTACGATCGAGCGGGAGTTGGCGAGCAGTACTTC.

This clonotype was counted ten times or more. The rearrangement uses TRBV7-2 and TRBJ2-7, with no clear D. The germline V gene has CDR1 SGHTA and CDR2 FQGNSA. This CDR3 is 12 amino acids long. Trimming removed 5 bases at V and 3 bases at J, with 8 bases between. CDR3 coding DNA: TGTGCCAGCAGCGTCTACAACTACGAGCAGTACTTC. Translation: CASSVYNYEQYF.

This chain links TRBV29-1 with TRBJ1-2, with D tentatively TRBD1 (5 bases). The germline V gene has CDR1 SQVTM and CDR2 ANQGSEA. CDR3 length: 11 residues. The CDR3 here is CSYAQGPGYTF. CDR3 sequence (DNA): TGCAGTTACGCCCAGGGACCCGGCTACACCTTC.

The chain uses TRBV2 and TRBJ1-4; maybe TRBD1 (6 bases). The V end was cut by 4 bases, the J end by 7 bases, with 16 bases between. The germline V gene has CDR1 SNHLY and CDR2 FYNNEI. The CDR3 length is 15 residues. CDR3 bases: TGTGCCAGCAGTGGAGGAGGGGGGGCGGGTGAAAAACTGTTTTTT. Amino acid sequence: CASSGGGGAGEKLFF.